The 19 T cell receptor beta chains presented below share a single source sample, sequenced in a study of blood T cell repertoires in COVID-19. Method: immunoSEQ multiplex PCR; TCRdb's copy keeps in-frame clones and lacks some. The sample yields roughly 160,000 clones, about nine tenths seen once. Source material: peripheral blood. These receptors originate from a man between 60 and 75 years old with acute or convalescent COVID-19.

This chain uses TRBV24-1 with TRBJ2-2; D is possibly TRBD1 (5 bases). Germline V gives CDR1 KGHDR, CDR2 SFDVKD. The CDR3 runs 13 residues. The germline V and J ends were trimmed by 9 bases and 4 bases, with 11 bases remaining between them. The CDR3, as DNA: TGTGCCACCTCGACAGAGGCCACCGGGGAGCTGTTTTTT. This sequence encodes CATSTEATGELFF.

The V and J genes are TRBV19 and TRBJ1-4, with D unclear. The CDR3 runs to 13 residues. CDR1 is LNHDA and CDR2 is SQIVND in the germline V gene (reference sequence). V was clipped by 5 bases and J by 7 bases, with 11 bases between them. The DNA of the CDR3 is TGTGCCAGTAGTCGGGAGGTGGGTGAAAAACTGTTTTTT. Its protein product is CASSREVGEKLFF.

The rearrangement uses TRBV27 and TRBJ2-2; possible D gene TRBD1, 6 bases. There are 15 residues in the CDR3. Trimming took off 3 bases at V and 0 bases at J, with 8 bases between the two ends. From germline, CDR1 is MNHEY and CDR2 SMNVEV (reference sequence). The CDR3 region has the DNA TGTGCCAGCAGTTTGGGACAAGCGAACACCGGGGAGCTGTTTTTT. Amino acid sequence: CASSLGQANTGELFF.

Points on this clone: In the same sample, other DNA sequences code for this CDR3. This chain links TRBV27 with TRBJ1-2; no reliable D call. CDR1 and CDR2 from the germline V gene are MNHEY and SMNVEV (reference sequence). V shed 4 bases and J shed 4 bases, with 10 bases lying between them. CDR3 length equals 13 residues. This CDR3 reads CASSSGEGYGYTF. For the CDR3, the DNA is TGTGCCAGCAGTTCCGGGGAAGGCTATGGCTACACCTTC.

The rearrangement links TRBV6-5 to TRBJ2-7, with TRBD1 matching 8 bases. V was clipped by 7 bases and J by 10 bases; unmatched bases: 15. CDR3 length: 14 residues. Germline-derived CDR1 and CDR2 are MNHEY and SVGAGI. CDR3 in DNA: TGTGCCAGCAACACCGGGACAGGAGGAAGAGACCAGTACGTC. Protein: CASNTGTGGRDQYV.

The sample holds one count of this clone. The V call is TRBV15, the J call TRBJ1-4, with D uncertain. The CDR3 length is 14 residues. The V end lost 1 base, the J end lost 4 bases, and 7 bases lay between the germline ends. From germline, CDR1 is LNHNV and CDR2 YYDKDF (reference sequence). The chain's CDR3 is CATSRGAINEKLFF. DNA for the CDR3: TGTGCCACCAGCAGAGGAGCCATTAATGAAAAACTGTTTTTT.

V is TRBV11-3 and J is TRBJ2-1, with 11 bases lining up with TRBD2. V dropped 3 bases and J dropped 8; count of bases not matched to a gene: 3. Germline V gene data show CDR1 as SGHNT and CDR2 as YENEEA. The CDR3 sequence is 14 residues long. DNA of the CDR3: TGTGCCAGCAGCTTTAGCGGGGGGGCTTATGAGCAGTTCTTC. It codes for CASSFSGGAYEQFF.

The J gene is TRBJ1-5, the V gene TRBV6-2 or TRBV6-3, with D tentatively TRBD1 (5 bases). V dropped 0 bases and J dropped 9 bases, with 15 bases sitting between them. Germline V CDR1 and CDR2: MNHEY, SVGEGT. The length of the CDR3 is 15 residues. The CDR3 coding sequence is TGTGCCAGCAGTTACTCGCGGGGCAACAGAGGGCCCCAGCATTTT. Amino acids: CASSYSRGNRGPQHF.

The V gene is TRBV9, the J gene TRBJ1-5, with D uncertain. V was pared by 0 bases and J by 7 bases, with 14 bases between. Germline V gives CDR1 SGDLS, CDR2 YYNGEE. CDR3 length: 15 amino acids. The chain's CDR3 is CASSVDGRTGQPQHF. CDR3 DNA: TGTGCCAGCAGCGTAGATGGCAGGACGGGACAGCCCCAGCATTTT.

V and J are TRBV7-2 and TRBJ2-2, with D possibly matching TRBD2 (5 bases). The CDR3 totals 15 residues. The germline gives CDR1 SGHTA, CDR2 FQGNSA. With 5 bases removed from V and 0 bases from J, the gap between germline ends came to 10 bases. The CDR3 bases are TGTGCCAGCAGCCGGGGTGGGACGAACACCGGGGAGCTGTTTTTT. The encoded protein is CASSRGGTNTGELFF.

The chain is built from TRBV7-3 and TRBJ1-1; 8 nucleotides match TRBD1. CDR3 length equals 15 residues. The germline gives CDR1 SGHTA, CDR2 FQGTGA. The V segment lost 5 bases and the J segment 5 bases; nucleotides outside the gene matches: 10. The CDR3 nucleotides read TGTGCCAGCAGCATGGCAGGGGGCTGGGAAACTGAAGCTTTCTTT. Protein sequence: CASSMAGGWETEAFF. The variable domain in full, completed from reference TRBV7-3 and TRBJ1-1, reads GAGVSQTPSNKVTEKGKYVELRCDPISGHTALYWYRQSLGQGPEFLIYFQGTGAADDSGLPNDRFFAVRPEGSVSTLKIQRTERGDSAVYLCASSMAGGWETEAFFGQGTRLTVV.

The chain links TRBV18 to TRBJ1-2, with D unresolved. Germline V gene data show CDR1 as KGHSH and CDR2 as LQKENI. The CDR3 loop spans 13 amino acids. The germline V and J ends were trimmed by 6 bases and 5 bases, with 13 bases remaining between them. This chain's CDR3 is CASSPKEGYGYTF. The CDR3 DNA sequence: TGTGCCAGCTCCCCAAAGGAGGGTTATGGCTACACCTTC.

V is TRBV6-5 and J is TRBJ1-2, with D tentatively TRBD1 (5 bases). V was shortened by 8 bases and J by 2 bases, with 9 bases between the two germline ends. The CDR3 is 12 amino acids. Germline assignment: CDR1 MNHEY and CDR2 SVGAGI. The CDR3, as DNA: TGTGCCAGCCATCGGGGGAACTATGGCTACACCTTC. Its protein is CASHRGNYGYTF.

The genes are TRBV18 and TRBJ2-7; 9 bases align to TRBD1. The CDR3 consists of 12 residues. J was trimmed by 5 bases and V by 4 bases; bases with no gene match: 0. The V gene's germline CDR1 is KGHSH and CDR2 LQKENI. DNA of the CDR3: TGTGCCAGCTCACGGGACAGGGACGAGCAGTACTTC. Protein product: CASSRDRDEQYF.

The chain joins TRBV7-9 to TRBJ1-2; TRBD1 matches 9 bases. The CDR3 runs 15 residues. CDR1 and CDR2 (germline): SEHNR, FQNEAQ (reference sequence). V was pared by 4 bases and J by 3 bases, with 6 bases of the junction left unmatched. CDR3 in DNA: TGTGCCAGCAGCTCTGGGACAGGGACTGACTATGGCTACACCTTC. This sequence encodes CASSSGTGTDYGYTF.

As to this clone: At the DNA level, this CDR3 is encoded by other sequences in the same sample as well. The rearrangement uses TRBV9 and TRBJ1-5; TRBD1 matches 8 bases. Germline CDR1 and CDR2: SGDLS and YYNGEE. This CDR3 contains 14 residues. Germline trimming cut 2 bases from V and 2 bases from J; bases unmatched to any gene: 0. CDR3 sequence: CASSVGQGNQPQHF. The CDR3 region has the DNA TGTGCCAGCAGCGTGGGACAGGGCAATCAGCCCCAGCATTTT.

The chain links TRBV19 to TRBJ2-6; possible D gene TRBD1, 6 bases. Germline lookup yields CDR1 LNHDA and CDR2 SQIVND (reference sequence). The CDR3 loop spans 21 amino acids. Between the trimmed V and J ends, which lost 4 bases and 1 base, there was a span of 26 bases. Written as DNA, the CDR3 is TGTGCCAGTAGTAAACTGATGATCGGACAGTCTAAACAATCTGGGGCCAACGTCCTGACTTTC. It encodes CASSKLMIGQSKQSGANVLTF.

The genes are TRBV15 and TRBJ2-7; 10 positions match TRBD1. CDR1 is LNHNV and CDR2 is YYDKDF in the germline V gene (reference sequence). This CDR3 has 13 residues. J gave up 9 bases and V 3 bases, and 5 bases lay outside the gene matches. The CDR3 DNA sequence: TGTGCCACCAGCAGGCCCGGGACAGGGGTGCAGTACTTC. Encoded protein: CATSRPGTGVQYF. Using reference TRBV15 and TRBJ2-7 for the parts outside the CDR3, the full variable domain is DAMVIQNPRYQVTQFGKPVTLSCSQTLNHNVMYWYQQKSSQAPKLLFHYYDKDFNNEADTPDNFQSRRPNTSFCFLDIRSPGLGDTAMYLCATSRPGTGVQYFGPGTRLTVT.

This chain links TRBV27 with TRBJ1-5; TRBD1 aligns across 7 bases. Germline trimming cut 4 bases from V and 9 bases from J; bases unmatched to any gene: 18. Per germline, CDR1 MNHEY and CDR2 SMNVEV (reference sequence). This CDR3 comprises 17 residues. The CDR3 loop is CASSSQPTGVGVRPQHF. The DNA of the CDR3 is TGTGCCAGCAGTTCTCAACCTACAGGGGTCGGCGTAAGGCCCCAGCATTTT.